This is a list of T cell receptor beta chains from one sample in a study of molecular identifiers for immune sequencing clone quantification. TCRdb processed the PCR reads anew with MiXCR; each CDR3 protein has one entry. The repertoire consists of about 68,000 distinct CDR3 sequences, with approximately 18% occurring once and the leading ten covering about 1.5%. The specimen was naive CD8+ T cells from blood, with Jurkat cell RNA spiked in. These receptors came from a human donor in good health. Some libraries in this study had Jurkat cell RNA spiked in. Each CDR3 is given with its conserved first and last residue. D genes are given only for firm matches. Not all rows give a size; the values are once, few, many and, for expanded clones, a class.

cdr3_length	v_call	j_call	clone_size	d_call	cdr3_nt	cdr3_aa
15	TRBV7-8	TRBJ2-5	few	-	TGTGCCAGCAGTTCCCTAGGGGTGTACCAAGAGACCCAGTACTTC	CASSSLGVYQETQYF
18	TRBV5-1	TRBJ2-1	many	TRBD2	TGCGCCAGCAGCTTGACTTCGCCTGCCGGGACTACCAACTTGGAGCAGTTCTTC	CASSLTSPAGTTNLEQFF
15	TRBV19	TRBJ1-4	many	TRBD1	TGTGCCAGTAGTCCCTTAGGGACAGGGGGTGAAAAACTGTTTTTT	CASSPLGTGGEKLFF
18	TRBV3-1	TRBJ2-1	many	-	TGTGCCAGCAGCCAAGTTGACCCCCGGGAACTAATTGCCAATGAGCAGTTCTTC	CASSQVDPRELIANEQFF
15	TRBV30	TRBJ2-7	many	TRBD1	TGTGCCTGGAGTGAAGGGACAGCTTCGCGGTGCGAGCAGTACTTC	CAWSEGTASRCEQYF
16	TRBV7-3	TRBJ1-2	many	-	TGTGCCAGCAGCTTAGGGGGGGCCGATGCAAACTATGGCTACACCTTC	CASSLGGADANYGYTF
14	TRBV7-9	TRBJ2-7	many	TRBD1	TGTGCCAGCAGCGAACAGGGGAATCCTATCGAGCAGTACTTC	CASSEQGNPIEQYF
15	TRBV4-1	TRBJ2-7	many	TRBD2	TGCGCCAGCAGCCCGGAGCGGGAGGCAAATTACGAGCAGTACTTC	CASSPEREANYEQYF
14	TRBV19	TRBJ2-1	-	-	TGTGCCACCAAACTTACACTTGGCTACAATGAGCAGTTCTTC	CATKLTLGYNEQFF
18	TRBV28	TRBJ2-1	many	TRBD1	TGTGCCAGCAGCCATAGCCGATTCGACAGGGCGTCCTACAATGAGCAGTTCTTC	CASSHSRFDRASYNEQFF
16	TRBV11-3	TRBJ2-7	many	TRBD2	TGTGCCAGCAGCTTAGCCTGGCGGGAGATGACCTACGAGCAGTACTTC	CASSLAWREMTYEQYF
14	TRBV20-1	TRBJ2-5	many	-	TGCAGTGCTCCCAAGGGGGAGAGACGGGAGACCCAGTACTTC	CSAPKGERRETQYF
19	TRBV29-1	TRBJ2-3	many	-	TGCAGCGTTGAACCTGAGTGGACCACTGGGCTCCTTTGGGCAGATACGCAGTATTTT	CSVEPEWTTGLLWADTQYF
16	TRBV18	TRBJ2-1	many	TRBD2	TGTGCCAGCTCACCACCCACTAGCGGGAGTAACAATGAGCAGTTCTTC	CASSPPTSGSNNEQFF
12	TRBV5-1	TRBJ2-7	many	-	TGCGCCAGCAGCTTGGGGACCGTCGAGCAGTACTTC	CASSLGTVEQYF
15	TRBV20-1	TRBJ2-1	many	TRBD2	TGCAGTGCTAACACCCTGCGGGAGTTTGGCAATGAGCAGTTCTTC	CSANTLREFGNEQFF
12	TRBV27	TRBJ2-1	few	-	TGTGCCAGCAGTTTAAGCCGCAATGAGCAGTTCTTC	CASSLSRNEQFF
15	TRBV28	TRBJ1-5	many	-	TGTGCCAGCAGATCTGGAGATTATAGCAATCAGCCCCAGCATTTT	CASRSGDYSNQPQHF
12	TRBV28	TRBJ1-1	many	-	TGTGCCAGCAGCTATGCCCCCTCGGACAGTTTCTTT	CASSYAPSDSFF
13	TRBV7-2	TRBJ2-7	many	-	TGTGCCAGCAGCTTAGAGGGACCTTACGAGCAGTACTTC	CASSLEGPYEQYF
13	TRBV4-3	TRBJ2-1	many	-	TGCGCCAGCAGCCAAGTTTCAGCGGTTGAGCAGTTCTTC	CASSQVSAVEQFF
15	TRBV12-3/TRBV12-4	TRBJ2-2	few	TRBD2	TGTGCCGCCCAAGGGGGGACTAGCAGGTCCGGGGAGCTGTTTTTT	CAAQGGTSRSGELFF
16	TRBV7-2	TRBJ2-7	many	TRBD2	TGTGCCAGCAGCTTACACGGGAGCGGGGAAAGATACGAGCAGTACTTC	CASSLHGSGERYEQYF
14	TRBV4-1	TRBJ2-7	many	-	TGCGCCAGCAGCCAAGTTGTAGGGGTTGACGAGCAGTACTTC	CASSQVVGVDEQYF
12	TRBV5-1	TRBJ1-1	many	TRBD1	TGCGCCAGCCGACAGGGGGTCACTGAAGCTTTCTTT	CASRQGVTEAFF
15	TRBV19	TRBJ2-2	many	TRBD2	TGTGCCAGTAGTCTCGGGAGGGCCAACACCGGGGAGCTGTTTTTT	CASSLGRANTGELFF
12	TRBV27	TRBJ1-1	many	-	TGTGCCAGCAGTTCCCCCGGGGCTGAAGCTTTCTTT	CASSSPGAEAFF
13	TRBV15	TRBJ2-7	few	-	TGTGCCACCAGCCGAGCGCGCGCCTACGAGCAGTACTTC	CATSRARAYEQYF
15	TRBV28	TRBJ2-2	many	TRBD2	TGTGCCAGCAGTTTAGAACTAGCGGGTGGCGGGGAGCTGTTTTTT	CASSLELAGGGELFF
15	TRBV15	TRBJ2-1	few	TRBD2	TGTGCCACCAGCATCCTAGCGGACTACTTCAATGAGCAGTTCTTC	CATSILADYFNEQFF
15	TRBV27	TRBJ2-7	many	-	TGTGCCAGCAGTTTTTCTTCCGGGGCCGTCTACGAGCAGTACTTC	CASSFSSGAVYEQYF